This T cell receptor beta chain was documented in a study of Graves' ophthalmopathy and Graves' hyperthyroidism (dated by TCRdb to 2016 to 2019). General notes on the study: Peripheral blood was collected at initial diagnosis, prior to any treatment. The study used TCR beta repertoire signatures to distinguish Graves' ophthalmopathy from Graves' hyperthyroidism and to predict progression to ophthalmopathy. In total, 135 blood samples were TCR-sequenced: approximately 42 ophthalmopathy, under 85 hyperthyroidism and some 17 hyperthyroidism-to-ophthalmopathy patients. A discovery set of 95 to 100 patients (43 ophthalmopathy, 57 stable hyperthyroidism) was enrolled to explore V-J signatures distinguishing ophthalmopathy from hyperthyroidism. For independent validation, a separate cohort was made up of some 18 hyperthyroidism patients plus 17 patients who later progressed from hyperthyroidism to ophthalmopathy. In about six hyperthyroidism patients, the T-cell repertoires found in thyroid tissue were compared with those found in blood. Following sample collection, hyperthyroidism patients were given methimazole at a starting dose of 30 mg daily, and ophthalmopathy patients were given high-dose intravenous methylprednisolone.

In this sample, this clonotype turned up a few times. Its recognized antigen is unknown. No much larger clonotype is one base removed from it; base qualities were not supplied. The research as a whole found: Most expanded thyroid clonotypes with a frequency above 0.001 also appeared in blood, which suggests that blood repertoires may reflect the immune response in the thyroid. The 13-signature model separated ophthalmopathy from stable hyperthyroidism with roughly 90% sensitivity and 81% to 82% specificity in cross-validation, and 80%/75% in the test set. In validation, the model predicted ophthalmopathy progression with about 70% sensitivity and 72.22% specificity; fewer than 15 predicted patients were CT-confirmed with GO in a median of approximately six months. No statistical method was used to predetermine the sample size, and group allocation was not hidden from the investigators.

For repertoire sequencing, TCR beta CDR3 regions were amplified from RNA transcripts. The first round was an RT-PCR using HTBI primers with the Qiagen OneStep RT-PCR kit, and this first round was followed by a second-round multiplex PCR, then size selection and purification. Libraries were sequenced paired-end with 100 bp reads on an Illumina HiSeq2000. Turning to the authors' computational methods: SOAPnuke was used to process the reads, throwing out any read that had adapters, had uncalled bases, had a mean Phred below 15, or lacked an exact constant-primer or identifier match. COPE v1.2.5 was used to merge the high-quality paired reads. Unique nucleotide sequences were defined as clonotypes and aligned to IMGT TRB V, D and J references using MiTCR v1.1. The analysis was limited to V-J combinations with a frequency above 0.0001, which together covered about 99% of the repertoires. For each V-J combination, a TCR clonal expansion and chaos score was defined as F50 clonal expansion divided by the chaos observed in the TCRdist matrix. Welch's t-statistics and random forest were used to narrow the features down to approximately 13 V-J combinations, which were then fed into a naive Bayes classifier. The similarity between thyroid and blood repertoires was quantified using the Morisita-Horn index. TCRdb reanalyzed the raw reads on its own, using fastp at Q25 for trimming and MiXCR for clone calling, and kept in-frame beta chains. All rows with the same CDR3 protein become a single entry with the most common DNA and genes. The V and J calls follow TCRdb's processing rather than the paper's. The sample profile shows about 640,000 distinct CDR3 sequences; roughly 41% of them were found once. 3% to 3.5% of the sample comes from the top ten.

Patients with ophthalmopathy had moderately to severely active disease, with a Clinical Activity Score of 3 or more, a NOSPECS grade of 4 or more, and a disease duration of less than 3 months. Anyone with other autoimmune diseases, uncontrolled infections, pregnancy or lactation was excluded from the study. Diagnosis relied on clinical symptoms, serum thyroxine, TRAb, thyroid ultrasound and orbital computed tomography. Using Ficoll-Paque density gradient centrifugation, PBMCs were isolated from roughly 9.2 ml of fresh peripheral blood. Total RNA was extracted with Trizol reagent and quality-checked on an Agilent 2100 Bioanalyzer. There are 16 amino acids in the CDR3, from cysteine to phenylalanine inclusive. Only CDR3 DNA remains: 48 bases, in frame from the first base. CDR1 and CDR2, per the germline V gene, are ENHRY and SYGVKD. Deletion took 10 bases off V and 0 bases off J, with a span of 19 bases between the germline ends.

The chain couples TRBV10-3 to TRBJ1-3; no D segment can be confidently identified. This sequence originates from an adult man with Graves' ophthalmopathy. The material sequenced was peripheral blood. CDR3 region: CASSQDGIYSGNTIYF. The nucleotide sequence reads as follows: TGTGCCAGCAGCCAAGATGGGATTTACTCTGGAAACACCATATATTTT.